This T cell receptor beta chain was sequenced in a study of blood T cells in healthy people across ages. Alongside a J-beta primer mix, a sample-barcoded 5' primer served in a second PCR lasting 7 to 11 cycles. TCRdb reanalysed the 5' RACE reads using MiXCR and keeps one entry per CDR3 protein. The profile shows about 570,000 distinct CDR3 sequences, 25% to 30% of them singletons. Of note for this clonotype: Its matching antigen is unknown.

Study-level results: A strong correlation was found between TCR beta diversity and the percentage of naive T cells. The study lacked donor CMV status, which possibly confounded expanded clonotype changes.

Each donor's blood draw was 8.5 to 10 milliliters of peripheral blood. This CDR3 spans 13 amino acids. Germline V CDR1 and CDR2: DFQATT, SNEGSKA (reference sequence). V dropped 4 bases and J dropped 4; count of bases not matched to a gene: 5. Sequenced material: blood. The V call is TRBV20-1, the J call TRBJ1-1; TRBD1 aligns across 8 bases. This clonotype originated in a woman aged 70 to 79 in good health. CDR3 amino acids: CSANRGSGTEAFF. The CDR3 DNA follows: TGCAGTGCTAACAGGGGGTCGGGCACTGAAGCTTTCTTT.